The entry that follows covers one TCR beta chain sequence. Its antigen remains unknown. CDR3 length: 16 amino acids. Trimming took 6 bases from V and 1 from J, leaving 16 bases between them. The germline CDR1 and CDR2 sequences are MDHEN and SYDVKM. The data were taken from a study of a mutant IDH1 vaccine in newly diagnosed glioma. Study as a whole: Vaccination followed radiotherapy alone by 4-6 weeks, or accompanied temozolomide cycles. Patients under treatment included around 60% males and approximately 38% females and had a mean age of 40.4 years. Most patients had radiochemotherapy with temozolomide before enrollment; others had one alone. Study findings and constraints: The occurrence of vaccine-induced immune responses was seen in 93.3% of patients.

The protocol was immunoSEQ multiplex PCR, while the TCRdb copy is restricted to in-frame clones and leaves out a portion. The repertoire has roughly 34,000 clones, around nine tenths of them found once; the top ten carry around 13%. Time point reported: week 47, end of study. Vaccine doses each comprised 300 ug of mutant IDH1 20-mer peptide, with topical imiquimod. The sample was PBMCs, taken from a glioma patient whose treatment included an IDH1 peptide vaccine. The TCR comes from a woman aged 25 to 39 with glioma. The rearrangement uses TRBV28 and TRBJ1-5; a possible D gene is TRBD1 (5 bases). The CDR3 DNA sequence: TGTGCCAGCAGGTTCATAACAAAGGGGAGCAATCAGCCCCAGCATTTT. It specifies CASRFITKGSNQPQHF. The full variable domain, with the rest looked up from reference TRBV28 and TRBJ1-5, is DVKVTQSSRYLVKRTGEKVFLECVQDMDHENMFWYRQDPGLGLRLIYFSYDVKMKEKGDIPEGYSVSREKKERFSLILESASTNQTSMYLCASRFITKGSNQPQHFGDGTRLSIL.